Each of the 30 T cell receptor beta chains below was sequenced from the same sample in a study of identical twins (TCRdb year 2016). To prepare the library, 5' RACE was applied. Sequencing instrument: Illumina HiSeq 2000. TCRdb reprocessing: public reads trimmed at Q25 with fastp, clones called with MiXCR, in-frame beta chains kept. CDR3 protein duplicates are merged, each entry listing the most common genes and DNA. The sample records 550,000 to 700,000 distinct CDR3 sequences, around 9.6% of which are singletons. More than 2.5% of the sample is held by the ten biggest clonotypes. This sample also belongs to another study, concerning yellow fever vaccine responses in identical twins.

The specimen was PBMCs. These TCRs come from a woman aged 18-29 years in good health.

At least ten counts were recorded for this clonotype. The chain couples TRBV27 to TRBJ2-7, with a possible D match to TRBD1 (5 bases). The CDR3 runs to 14 residues. Between the trimmed V and J ends, which lost 5 bases and 2 bases, there was a span of 13 bases. Germline V gene data show CDR1 as MNHEY and CDR2 as SMNVEV (reference sequence). The CDR3 coding sequence is TGTGCCAGCAGTGTAACAGGTAGGACCTACGAGCAGTACTTC. Its protein product is CASSVTGRTYEQYF.

V is TRBV20-1 and J is TRBJ2-3; D might be TRBD2 (6 bases). Germline CDR1 reads DFQATT; CDR2 reads SNEGSKA (reference sequence). The CDR3 has 13 amino acids. V shed 6 bases and J shed 0 bases, with 10 bases lying between them. The CDR3 DNA is TGCAGTGCCGGGGGAGCTAGCACAGATACGCAGTATTTT. As protein: CSAGGASTDTQYF.

The J gene is TRBJ2-5, the V gene TRBV6-1; D is possibly TRBD2 (7 bases). The CDR3 is made up of 14 amino acids. The germline V and J ends were trimmed by 7 bases and 5 bases, with 17 bases remaining between them. Germline CDR1 and CDR2: MNHNS and SASEGT. CDR3 in amino acids: CASIGGGLWETQYF. In nucleotides, the CDR3 is TGTGCCAGCATTGGGGGGGGCCTCTGGGAGACCCAGTACTTC.

This clonotype was detected many times. This chain joins TRBV20-1 and TRBJ2-5, with D uncertain. Trimming removed 6 bases from V and 3 bases from J, with 14 bases in between. The CDR3 is 13 residues long. Germline values: CDR1 DFQATT, CDR2 SNEGSKA (reference sequence). The chain's CDR3 is CSAGPGREETQYF. The CDR3, as DNA: TGCAGTGCGGGTCCGGGCCGAGAAGAGACCCAGTACTTC.

This clonotype occurred a few times. The chain employs TRBV15 and TRBJ2-1; D tentatively reads TRBD1 or TRBD2 (5 bases each). The V and J ends lost 7 bases and 11 bases respectively, with 12 bases between them. Germline V gene lookup returns CDR1 LNHNV and CDR2 YYDKDF (reference sequence). This CDR3 spans 11 amino acids. The CDR3 reads CATNGKGQQFF. CDR3 bases: TGTGCCACCAACGGGAAGGGACAGCAGTTCTTC. The full variable domain, its missing parts supplied by reference TRBV15 and TRBJ2-1, is DAMVIQNPRYQVTQFGKPVTLSCSQTLNHNVMYWYQQKSSQAPKLLFHYYDKDFNNEADTPDNFQSRRPNTSFCFLDIRSPGLGDTAMYLCATNGKGQQFFGPGTRLTVL.

This clonotype was recorded a few times. The V gene is TRBV6-1, the J gene TRBJ1-5, with a tentative D call TRBD1 (6 bases). This CDR3 comprises 14 residues. Per germline, CDR1 MNHNS and CDR2 SASEGT. Trimming cost V 5 bases and J 7 bases, with 15 bases left between them. The CDR3 DNA reads TGTGCCAGCAGTACGGGGGGCGCGGGGCAGCCCCAGCATTTT. This translates into CASSTGGAGQPQHF.

This clonotype was seen at least ten times. The CDR3 coding sequence is TGCGCCAGCAGCTTACGACCCGTAGAGACCCAGTACTTC. Protein product: CASSLRPVETQYF. The V and J genes are TRBV5-1 and TRBJ2-5; D gene uncertain. Trimming removed 2 bases at V and 4 bases at J, with 9 bases between. The germline V gene has CDR1 SGHRS and CDR2 YFSETQ. This CDR3 has 13 amino acids. Full variable domain (outside the CDR3, taken from reference TRBV5-1 and TRBJ2-5): KAGVTQTPRYLIKTRGQQVTLSCSPISGHRSVSWYQQTPGQGLQFLFEYFSETQRNKGNFPGRFSGRQFSNSRSEMNVSTLELGDSALYLCASSLRPVETQYFGPGTRLLVL.

This clonotype was observed many times. The rearrangement links TRBV5-1 to TRBJ2-7; 8 bases align to TRBD1. In germline, CDR1 is SGHRS, CDR2 YFSETQ. V dropped 0 bases and J dropped 2; count of bases not matched to a gene: 4. There are 15 residues in the CDR3. CDR3 nucleotides: TGCGCCAGCAGCTTGGAAACAGGGGGTGCCTACGAGCAGTACTTC. Translating it yields CASSLETGGAYEQYF.

This clonotype was observed at least ten times. V is TRBV12-3 or TRBV12-4 and J is TRBJ2-3; D gene unclear. V was cut by 2 bases and J by 12 bases, with 12 bases left in between. The CDR3 has 12 amino acids. CDR3 sequence: CASSLSAFEQYF. The CDR3 DNA is TGTGCCAGCAGTTTATCCGCATTTGAACAGTATTTT.

This clonotype was picked up a small number of times. The chain employs TRBV9 and TRBJ2-1, with a weak D call TRBD2 (6 bases). CDR3 length: 15 amino acids. Looked up from germline, CDR1 is SGDLS and CDR2 is YYNGEE. Trimming took 3 bases from V and 4 from J, leaving 14 bases between them. The CDR3 DNA is TGTGCCAGCAGCGGAGGGGACTCCAGATACAATGAGCAGTTCTTC. Its translation is CASSGGDSRYNEQFF.

The chain recombines TRBV30 with TRBJ2-3, with no clear D. The V and J ends lost 0 bases and 0 bases respectively, with 7 bases between them. Germline V lookup: CDR1 GTSNPN, CDR2 SVGIG (reference sequence). This CDR3 has 14 residues. The CDR3 bases are TGTGCCTGGAGTGTCCGAGGTAGCACAGATACGCAGTATTTT. The encoded protein is CAWSVRGSTDTQYF.

In its sample, this clonotype was seen many times. The chain carries TRBV28 and TRBJ2-6; the D gene is possibly TRBD2 (6 bases). The CDR3 spans 18 residues. Trimming stripped 2 bases from V and 3 bases from J, with 17 bases between. The V gene's germline CDR1 is MDHEN and CDR2 SYDVKM. CDR3 bases: TGTGCCAGCAGTTTAAGGGGACTCCGCATGGGTGGGGCCAACGTCCTGACTTTC. Protein sequence: CASSLRGLRMGGANVLTF.

The gene calls are TRBV25-1 and TRBJ2-2, with unresolved D. This CDR3 contains 16 residues. Germline CDR1 reads MGHDK; CDR2 reads SYGVNS. V was clipped by 5 bases and J by 1 base, with 14 bases between them. This chain's CDR3 is CASSPPTRRNTGELFF. The CDR3 coding sequence is TGTGCCAGCAGTCCCCCGACACGGCGGAACACCGGGGAGCTGTTTTTT.

There are a few counts of this clonotype. The rearrangement joins TRBV6-5 to TRBJ2-7, with D tentatively TRBD2 (10 bases). CDR3 length equals 19 residues. Trimming left V 0 bases short and J 7 bases short, with 28 bases between. The germline V gene has CDR1 MNHEY and CDR2 SVGAGI. CDR3: CASSYSMDRGLAGAGEQYF. CDR3 in DNA: TGTGCCAGCAGTTACTCGATGGACAGGGGTCTAGCGGGAGCGGGTGAGCAGTACTTC.

The chain uses TRBV5-1 and TRBJ2-5; the D call may be TRBD1 or TRBD2 (5 bases each). The V end was cut by 0 bases, the J end by 5 bases, with 14 bases between. CDR1 is SGHRS and CDR2 is YFSETQ in the germline V gene. The CDR3 runs to 15 residues. CDR3 DNA sequence: TGCGCCAGCAGCTTGGAGGACGGGGCAGGGGAGACCCAGTACTTC. Translation gives CASSLEDGAGETQYF. The variable domain in full, with the rest retrieved from reference TRBV5-1 and TRBJ2-5, is KAGVTQTPRYLIKTRGQQVTLSCSPISGHRSVSWYQQTPGQGLQFLFEYFSETQRNKGNFPGRFSGRQFSNSRSEMNVSTLELGDSALYLCASSLEDGAGETQYFGPGTRLLVL.

This chain uses TRBV28 with TRBJ2-7; 9 nucleotides agree with TRBD1. V lost 6 bases, J lost 3 bases, and 6 bases stayed unmatched. The CDR3 has 14 residues. Germline assignment: CDR1 MDHEN and CDR2 SYDVKM. DNA of the CDR3: TGTGCCAGCAGAGCGCCGGGACAGGGCTACGAGCAGTACTTC. Translating gives CASRAPGQGYEQYF.

There are a few counts of this clonotype. The chain is built from TRBV11-2 and TRBJ2-4, with TRBD2 matching over 7 bases. Germline CDR1 reads SGHAT; CDR2 reads FQNNGV. The CDR3 contains 16 residues. V dropped 2 bases and J dropped 3; count of bases not matched to a gene: 7. The CDR3 bases are TGTGCCAGCAGCTTAAGGAGCGGGAAGAGCAAAAACATTCAGTACTTC. Amino acids: CASSLRSGKSKNIQYF.

Many counts were recorded for this clonotype. This sequence joins TRBV4-2 and TRBJ2-2; TRBD2 agrees at 10 bases. CDR1 LGHNA and CDR2 YNFKEQ come from the germline V gene. The CDR3 runs 17 residues. Trimming removed 1 base from V and 2 bases from J; junction bases left unmatched: 4. The DNA of the CDR3 is TGTGCCAGCAGCCAAGCGGAGCGGGGGGGAAACACCGGGGAGCTGTTTTTT. Encoded protein: CASSQAERGGNTGELFF.

This clonotype was detected only a few times. V gene TRBV7-9 combines with J gene TRBJ1-2; 8 nucleotides align to TRBD1. The germline V gene has CDR1 SEHNR and CDR2 FQNEAQ (reference sequence). The CDR3 is made up of 15 amino acids. Trimming at V came to 6 bases and at J to 6 bases, leaving 12 bases not matched to a gene. The CDR3 is CASSPFERQGNGYTF. The CDR3 bases are TGTGCCAGCAGTCCGTTTGAACGACAGGGGAATGGCTACACCTTC.

Turning to this clonotype: The junction does not match germline at one end; this may be a read error. The CDR3 loop is CASSSGPYELYF. The CDR3 nucleotides read TGTGCCAGCAGTTCCGGTCCCTACGAGCTGTACTTC. The J gene is TRBJ2-7, the V gene TRBV9; D uncertain. The CDR3 is 12 amino acids. The germline CDR1 and CDR2 sequences are SGDLS and YYNGEE.

A few counts support this clonotype. The chain has TRBV2 and TRBJ1-1; TRBD1 is a possible D gene (5 bases). The CDR3 has 14 residues. Germline V CDR1 and CDR2: SNHLY, FYNNEI. The V end lost 1 base, the J end lost 3 bases, and 9 bases lay between the germline ends. The DNA for the CDR3 is TGTGCCAGCAGTGAAGAAGCGGGGGACACTGAAGCTTTCTTT. It codes for CASSEEAGDTEAFF.

Ten or more counts support this clonotype. The chain recombines TRBV29-1 with TRBJ2-7; TRBD2 aligns across 14 bases. Germline V gene sequence: CDR1 SQVTM, CDR2 ANQGSEA. The V and J ends lost 7 bases and 7 bases, in that order; junction bases with no gene match: 6. The CDR3 length is 13 residues. As DNA, the CDR3 is TGCAGCGCCGGACTAGCGGGAGGCGGGGAGCAGTACTTC. Encoded protein: CSAGLAGGGEQYF.

This clonotype was seen a handful of times. This chain connects TRBV20-1 to TRBJ2-7; D is perhaps TRBD2 (5 bases). This CDR3 comprises 14 residues. Germline V lookup: CDR1 DFQATT, CDR2 SNEGSKA (reference sequence). V lost 1 base and J lost 3, with 13 bases in between. The CDR3: CSARGNLGIYEQYF. Written as DNA, the CDR3 is TGCAGTGCTAGAGGTAACCTCGGGATCTACGAGCAGTACTTC.

This chain connects TRBV14 to TRBJ2-3; no reliable D call. The CDR3 is made up of 16 amino acids. V shed 0 bases and J shed 4 bases, with 14 bases lying between them. Germline loops: CDR1 SGHDN, CDR2 FVKESK. CDR3 amino acids: CASSQDLAAPPDTQYF. The CDR3 nucleotides read TGTGCCAGCAGCCAAGATTTGGCGGCACCTCCAGATACGCAGTATTTT.

The CDR3 DNA is TGTGCCAGCAGTTTTAGATTAGGCGATGAGCAGTTCTTC. Translated, it gives CASSFRLGDEQFF. This chain uses TRBV28 with TRBJ2-1, with unresolved D. CDR3 length: 13 residues. Germline assignment: CDR1 MDHEN and CDR2 SYDVKM. Trimming stripped 3 bases from V and 8 bases from J, with 11 bases between.

The chain links TRBV28 to TRBJ1-2; D is unresolved. The CDR3 is 14 residues long. Germline loops: CDR1 MDHEN, CDR2 SYDVKM. V dropped 6 bases and J dropped 5 bases, with 16 bases sitting between them. CDR3 nucleotides: TGTGCCAGCAGCCGGCCAGCGGTTGGATATGGCTACACCTTC. It translates to CASSRPAVGYGYTF.

The chain uses TRBV3-1 and TRBJ2-1; no firm D call. Germline V gives CDR1 LGHDT, CDR2 YNNKEL (reference sequence). This CDR3 is 12 amino acids long. V lost 4 bases, J lost 5 bases, and 6 bases lay in between. CDR3: CASSPVNNEQFF. In DNA, the CDR3 is TGTGCCAGCAGCCCCGTGAACAATGAGCAGTTCTTC.

This chain joins TRBV20-1 and TRBJ2-3; 7 positions match TRBD2. The CDR3 covers 13 residues. Unmatched junction bases numbered 5, after V lost 7 bases and J lost 1 base. Germline V gene lookup returns CDR1 DFQATT and CDR2 SNEGSKA (reference sequence). This CDR3 is CSGAGEGTDTQYF. CDR3 nucleotide sequence: TGCAGTGGGGCGGGAGAAGGCACAGATACGCAGTATTTT.

This clonotype has at least ten counts. The chain carries TRBV15 and TRBJ2-2; 7 nucleotides line up with TRBD1. The germline gives CDR1 LNHNV, CDR2 YYDKDF (reference sequence). V trimming: 3 bases; J trimming: 4 bases; junction bases outside the gene matches: 5. The CDR3 loop spans 15 amino acids. This CDR3 is CATSRGQGVTGELFF. The CDR3 nucleotides are TGTGCCACCAGCAGGGGCCAGGGGGTCACCGGGGAGCTGTTTTTT.

This clonotype was recorded many times. The V call is TRBV24-1, the J call TRBJ1-1; tentatively, D is TRBD1 (5 bases). The germline V and J ends were trimmed by 4 bases and 5 bases, with 10 bases remaining between them. Germline CDR1 reads KGHDR; CDR2 reads SFDVKD. The CDR3 extends over 13 amino acids. CDR3 in DNA: TGTGCCACCAGTGACAGGGCTGGGACTGAAGCTTTCTTT. This codes for CATSDRAGTEAFF.